This TCR beta chain was observed in a study of shared clonotypes between healthy human individuals. Study-wide results and limits: Represented diversity (both genetic and exposure-history) was limited by the small number of donors.

Several immunoSEQ plates held equal portions of the genomic DNA taken from each subset. The input for sorted-subset replicate PCRs was around 0.2 ug DNA, around 30,000 T cell genomes. The assay was immunoSEQ multiplex PCR, and TCRdb's table has in-frame clones only and misses some. In the table there are over 800,000 clones, more than 85% of which are singletons. Concerning this clone: Its specificity is unknown.

This CDR3 region has 14 residues. Trimming took off 6 bases at V and 6 bases at J, with 15 bases between the two ends. Germline V gene data show CDR1 as MNHNS and CDR2 as SASEGT. Naivety among CD8 cells was defined by CD45RO negativity and positive CCR7 selection, thereby excluding terminally differentiated effector memory CD45RA+ cells. V and J are TRBV6-1 and TRBJ1-5; possibly TRBD1 for D (6 bases). Sequences were obtained from naive CD8+ T cells sorted from blood. The clonotype comes from a man aged 25 to 40 in good health. The DNA for the CDR3 is TGTGCCAGCAGCCCCACAGGGTTCGGTCAGCCCCAGCATTTT. This codes for CASSPTGFGQPQHF.